These 20 T cell receptor beta chains came from one sample sequenced in a study of T cell changes during pregnancy in multiple sclerosis. TCRdb's table, derived via immunoSEQ multiplex PCR, lists solely in-frame clones and lacks some. The table lists 70,000 to 80,000 clones, around 94% of them singletons. Sequencing used peripheral blood, obtained in the third trimester of pregnancy. The receptor source for this set is a female donor with multiple sclerosis, enrolled in a pregnancy study.

This chain uses TRBV7-2 with TRBJ2-7; TRBD1 agrees at 10 bases. Per the germline V gene, CDR1 is SGHTA and CDR2 is FQGNSA. J was trimmed by 4 bases and V by 5 bases; bases with no gene match: 8. The CDR3 sequence is 15 residues long. Written as DNA, the CDR3 is TGTGCCAGCAGCCACCGGGACAGGGGAAGGTACGAGCAGTACTTC. This translates into CASSHRDRGRYEQYF.

The V gene is TRBV6-6, the J gene TRBJ2-4, with 7 bases aligning to TRBD1. The germline gives CDR1 MNHNY, CDR2 SVGAGI (reference sequence). Trimming at V came to 7 bases and at J to 0 bases, leaving 9 bases not matched to a gene. This CDR3 has 16 residues. The CDR3 is CASTPGQTVAKNIQYF. The CDR3 DNA sequence: TGTGCCAGCACTCCGGGACAGACTGTAGCCAAAAACATTCAGTACTTC.

This chain joins TRBV5-1 and TRBJ2-1; 14 bases map to TRBD2. V lost 4 bases, J lost 6 bases, and 6 bases stayed unmatched. CDR1 SGHRS and CDR2 YFSETQ come from the germline V gene. The CDR3 is 16 residues long. This CDR3 is CASSRTSGGPLNEQFF. CDR3 coding DNA: TGCGCCAGCAGCCGGACTAGCGGGGGGCCCCTCAATGAGCAGTTCTTC.

The gene calls are TRBV6-1 and TRBJ2-7; D gene unclear. V lost 5 bases and J 2 bases, leaving 13 bases between the germline ends. The germline V gene encodes CDR1 MNHNS and CDR2 SASEGT. This CDR3 is 14 amino acids long. The CDR3 spells CASSPRQSPYEQYF. CDR3 nucleotide sequence: TGTGCCAGCAGTCCTCGTCAGTCCCCCTACGAGCAGTACTTC.

The V gene is TRBV7-3, the J gene TRBJ2-3; TRBD1 aligns across 11 bases. After removal of 3 bases from V and 2 bases from J, the junction contained 1 base not matched to a gene. The germline CDR1 and CDR2 sequences are SGHTA and FQGTGA. The CDR3 contains 15 residues. CDR3 residues: CASSLGQGDTDTQYF. DNA of the CDR3: TGTGCCAGCAGCTTGGGACAGGGGGACACAGATACGCAGTATTTT.

The chain is built from TRBV7-3 and TRBJ2-7, with TRBD2 identical over 9 bases. Germline CDR1 reads SGHTA; CDR2 reads FQGTGA. V dropped 3 bases and J dropped 6; count of bases not matched to a gene: 9. The length of the CDR3 is 15 residues. CDR3 DNA sequence: TGTGCCAGCAGCTTGGGCGCGGGAGGGTATGGCGAGCAGTACTTC. Its protein is CASSLGAGGYGEQYF.

The rearrangement uses TRBV27 and TRBJ1-1, with D possibly TRBD1 on 6 matching bases. V was shortened by 6 bases and J by 7 bases, with 21 bases between the two germline ends. Germline CDR1 reads MNHEY; CDR2 reads SMNVEV (reference sequence). This CDR3 has 15 amino acids. The chain's CDR3 is CASSHSFRGAVEAFF. The DNA for the CDR3 is TGTGCCAGCAGCCATTCTTTCAGGGGCGCGGTTGAAGCTTTCTTT.

The chain joins TRBV6-4 to TRBJ1-1, with TRBD1 matching 7 bases. Trimming took 6 bases from V and 8 from J; bases not matched to a gene: 9. CDR3 length equals 13 residues. CDR1 and CDR2 from the germline V gene are MRHNA and SNTAGT. The CDR3 sequence is CASSPARGTEAFF. The CDR3 region has the DNA TGTGCCAGCAGCCCAGCCAGGGGGACAGAAGCTTTCTTT.

This clone was recorded once. V gene TRBV7-9 combines with J gene TRBJ1-1; TRBD1 might be the D (5 bases). The ends were cut back, 5 bases at V and 4 bases at J, with 14 bases in the middle. CDR3 length equals 14 residues. CDR1 is SEHNR and CDR2 is FQNEAQ in the germline V gene (reference sequence). In DNA form, the CDR3 reads TGTGCCAGCAGCCCTGGGGCCTTGGGCACTGAAGCTTTCTTT. Protein: CASSPGALGTEAFF.

The chain uses TRBV9 and TRBJ2-7, with a tentative D call TRBD2 (7 bases). The V gene's germline CDR1 is SGDLS and CDR2 YYNGEE. The V gene lost 5 bases and the J gene lost 2 bases, with 17 bases spanning the gap. The length of the CDR3 is 15 residues. CDR3 sequence reads: CASSPWGEGAYEQYF. The CDR3 DNA reads as TGTGCCAGCAGTCCGTGGGGGGAGGGGGCCTACGAGCAGTACTTC.

The chain couples TRBV7-9 to TRBJ1-5; tentatively, D is TRBD1 (5 bases). V lost 2 bases to trimming and J lost 7 bases, with 15 bases between them. Germline CDR1 SEHNR, CDR2 FQNEAQ (reference sequence). The CDR3 contains 15 residues. The CDR3 sequence: CASSLSQGVGQPQHF. Here the CDR3 DNA reads TGTGCCAGCAGCTTATCACAAGGGGTAGGGCAGCCCCAGCATTTT.

This chain links TRBV6-5 with TRBJ1-2, with D possibly matching TRBD1 (5 bases). The V gene lost 2 bases and the J gene lost 2 bases, with 12 bases spanning the gap. The CDR3 contains 15 residues. Per the germline V gene, CDR1 is MNHEY and CDR2 is SVGAGI. DNA for the CDR3: TGTGCCAGCAGTTACCGCCTCGACAGAAACTATGGCTACACCTTC. Translated: CASSYRLDRNYGYTF.

This sequence joins TRBV11-3 and TRBJ1-2; 10 bases align to TRBD1. The CDR3 sequence is 15 residues long. Germline loops: CDR1 SGHNT, CDR2 YENEEA. V shed 7 bases and J 7 bases; nucleotides not matched to a gene: 12. CDR3 sequence reads: CASTLTGGVPAGYTF. The CDR3 DNA reads TGTGCCAGCACCTTGACAGGGGGCGTCCCGGCTGGCTACACCTTC.

J is TRBJ2-7 and V is TRBV11-2, with 9 positions matching TRBD1. The CDR3 loop spans 15 amino acids. Looked up from germline, CDR1 is SGHAT and CDR2 is FQNNGV. Unmatched junction bases numbered 9, after V lost 6 bases and J lost 3 bases. Here the CDR3 DNA reads TGTGCCAGCAGTAGCCCGGGACAGGGATTCTACGAGCAGTACTTC. This codes for CASSSPGQGFYEQYF.

The chain is built from TRBV5-4 and TRBJ1-2; the match to TRBD1 covers 7 bases. The CDR3 length is 14 residues. J was trimmed by 7 bases and V by 1 base; bases with no gene match: 7. From germline, CDR1 is SGHNT and CDR2 YYREEE (reference sequence). The CDR3 region has the DNA TGTGCCAGCAGCTTGCCGGACAGGAACCTTGGCTACACCTTC. Protein: CASSLPDRNLGYTF.

The chain joins TRBV6-1 to TRBJ2-5, with D unresolved. V was cut by 2 bases and J by 5 bases, with 12 bases left in between. The CDR3 runs 14 residues. Germline V CDR1 and CDR2: MNHNS, SASEGT. The CDR3, as DNA: TGTGCCAGCAGTGAACTCGGCAGGCTGGAGACCCAGTACTTC. Translated: CASSELGRLETQYF.

The chain has TRBV5-5 and TRBJ1-5; TRBD1 matches 8 bases. The germline V gene encodes CDR1 SGHKS and CDR2 YYEKEE (reference sequence). The length of the CDR3 is 14 residues. V gave up 4 bases and J gave up 2 bases; unmatched junction bases: 2. The CDR3 reads CASSPTGGNQPQHF. Here the CDR3 DNA reads TGTGCCAGCAGCCCGACAGGGGGCAATCAGCCCCAGCATTTT.

The rearrangement uses TRBV9 and TRBJ2-6, with TRBD2 matching 13 bases. V gave up 0 bases and J gave up 6 bases; unmatched junction bases: 6. This CDR3 contains 18 residues. In germline, CDR1 is SGDLS, CDR2 YYNGEE. CDR3 in amino acids: CASSVGTSGGRQANVLTF. In DNA, the CDR3 is TGTGCCAGCAGCGTAGGGACTAGCGGGGGCCGCCAGGCCAACGTCCTGACTTTC.

This chain connects TRBV7-9 to TRBJ1-5; D is undetermined. The V end was cut by 5 bases, the J end by 1 base, with 9 bases between. From germline, CDR1 is SEHNR and CDR2 FQNEAQ (reference sequence). The CDR3 is made up of 14 amino acids. This chain's CDR3 is CASSPEASNQPQHF. CDR3 DNA sequence: TGTGCCAGCAGCCCCGAGGCGAGCAATCAGCCCCAGCATTTT.

The chain is built from TRBV19 and TRBJ1-1; perhaps TRBD1 as D (5 bases). Germline V gene lookup returns CDR1 LNHDA and CDR2 SQIVND (reference sequence). This CDR3 spans 15 amino acids. V lost 3 bases and J 2 bases, leaving 13 bases between the germline ends. CDR3 protein: CASSIPGRGNTEAFF. DNA for the CDR3: TGTGCCAGTAGTATTCCGGGTAGGGGAAACACTGAAGCTTTCTTT.